These 9 T cell receptor beta chains share one sample of origin, sequenced in a study of CD4 T cells in relation to SARS-CoV-2 and coronaviruses. These receptors lack a known antigen. Unexposed donor CD4+ T cells date from 2011-2018, before the COVID-19 pandemic. Isolation of CD4+ T cells took place after less than 13 days in culture. Here immunoSEQ multiplex PCR was the method, and the copy in TCRdb shows in-frame clones only, minus some. This sample has about 16,000 clones, with nearly 85% found just once. Input material: CD4+ T cells from PBMCs, cultured in vitro. The source is a human donor in good health.

CDR3 DNA: TGTGCCAGCAGGGGCGCCTACGAGCAGTACTTC. Amino acids: CASRGAYEQYF. V is TRBV27 and J is TRBJ2-7, with D unclear. CDR3 length equals 11 residues. V was cut by 6 bases and J by 2 bases, with 5 bases left in between. Germline V gives CDR1 MNHEY, CDR2 SMNVEV (reference sequence).

The V gene is TRBV18, the J gene TRBJ2-1; D is unresolved. The length of the CDR3 is 12 residues. The V end was cut by 6 bases, the J end by 10 bases, with 13 bases between. CDR1 and CDR2 (germline): KGHSH, LQKENI. The CDR3 loop is CASSYTPNEQFF. The DNA of the CDR3 is TGTGCCAGCTCGTACACCCCCAACGAGCAGTTCTTC.

The rearrangement joins TRBV6-5 to TRBJ1-2, with D maybe TRBD1 (5 bases). Between the trimmed V and J ends, which lost 2 bases and 4 bases, there was a span of 14 bases. CDR1 and CDR2 (germline): MNHEY, SVGAGI. The CDR3 covers 15 residues. The CDR3 loop is CASSYPRGIGYGYTF. The CDR3 DNA is TGTGCCAGCAGTTACCCCCGGGGGATCGGCTATGGCTACACCTTC.

V gene TRBV18 combines with J gene TRBJ2-7; 11 nucleotides line up with TRBD1. Germline V lookup: CDR1 KGHSH, CDR2 LQKENI. Trimming at V came to 4 bases and at J to 9 bases, leaving 11 bases not matched to a gene. This CDR3 is 15 amino acids long. CDR3 nucleotide sequence: TGTGCCAGCTCACGGTTGACGGGACAGGGGGACGTGCAGTACTTC. Its translation: CASSRLTGQGDVQYF.

The genes are TRBV6-5 and TRBJ2-1; 9 nucleotides line up with TRBD1. Per germline, CDR1 MNHEY and CDR2 SVGAGI. The CDR3 length is 14 residues. V trimming: 6 bases; J trimming: 12 bases; junction bases outside the gene matches: 12. CDR3: CASSSGTGRLAQFF. DNA of the CDR3: TGTGCCAGCAGCTCCGGGACAGGGAGGTTGGCGCAGTTCTTC.

J is TRBJ1-1 and V is TRBV3-1 (or the pseudogene TRBV3-2), with D possibly matching TRBD1 (6 bases). V dropped 4 bases and J dropped 0 bases, with 18 bases sitting between them. The CDR3 contains 17 residues. The germline gives CDR1 LGHDT, CDR2 YNNKEL (reference sequence). CDR3: CASSRSPDSLMNTEAFF. The CDR3 region has the DNA TGTGCCAGCAGCCGAAGCCCGGACAGCTTAATGAACACTGAAGCTTTCTTT.

The DNA of the CDR3 is TGTGCCAGCAGTTACCTCCGGGACTTAACCTACGAGCAGTACTTC. Its translation is CASSYLRDLTYEQYF. This chain joins TRBV6-5 and TRBJ2-7; tentative D call: TRBD2 (6 bases). The CDR3 has 15 amino acids. Germline V gene sequence: CDR1 MNHEY, CDR2 SVGAGI. Trimming stripped 2 bases from V and 2 bases from J, with 13 bases between.

The chain employs TRBV28 and TRBJ1-5; D remains ambiguous. The CDR3 has 13 amino acids. Germline V CDR1 and CDR2: MDHEN, SYDVKM. V was cut by 8 bases and J by 0 bases, with 8 bases left in between. This CDR3 is CASLEDSNQPQHF. The CDR3 DNA is TGTGCCAGCCTAGAAGATAGCAATCAGCCCCAGCATTTT.

V gene TRBV3-1 (or the pseudogene TRBV3-2) combines with J gene TRBJ1-1; no reliable D call. Germline CDR1 and CDR2: LGHDT and YNNKEL (reference sequence). The CDR3 has 15 residues. V shed 0 bases and J shed 2 bases, with 10 bases lying between them. Here the CDR3 reads CASSQERTYNTEAFF. CDR3 DNA: TGTGCCAGCAGCCAAGAAAGGACCTATAACACTGAAGCTTTCTTT.